Included here is one T cell receptor (beta chain) sequence, with context. What it recognizes is unknown. The sample belongs to a study of blood T cells in healthy people across ages. Study outcomes and limitations: Unsorted PBMC input precluded a conclusive naive versus antigen-experienced comparison. Possibly, changes in expanded clonotypes were confounded because donor CMV status was unknown. Diversity was estimated from one million T cells, and these estimates were considered underestimates.

Through a sample-barcoded 5' primer and a J-beta primer mix, a second PCR was run for roughly 6 to 11 cycles. Each cDNA molecule received a tag from a template-switch adaptor that had 12 random nucleotides. TCRdb independently ran MiXCR on the 5' RACE reads; one entry per CDR3 protein. The data show about 680,000 distinct CDR3 sequences, with about half seen just once and around a third held by the top ten. V was clipped by 1 base and J by 2 bases, with 10 bases between them. The CDR3 has 15 residues. The V gene's germline CDR1 is LNHNV and CDR2 YYDKDF (reference sequence). This TCR was sampled from an older woman in good health. Sequenced: blood. The J gene is TRBJ2-3, the V gene TRBV15; D unclear. The CDR3 reads CATSRGVAYTDTQYF. CDR3 sequence (DNA): TGTGCCACCAGCAGAGGGGTCGCCTACACAGATACGCAGTATTTT.